This T cell receptor (beta chain) was found in a study of blood T cell repertoires in COVID-19. The data were produced by immunoSEQ multiplex PCR, yet TCRdb's version contains in-frame clones alone and is incomplete. The sample comprises more than 300,000 clones, more than 75% of which are singletons, and 1.2% rests with the top ten. The V and J ends lost 5 bases and 4 bases, in that order; junction bases with no gene match: 7. This CDR3 is built from 15 residues. Per germline, CDR1 SEHNR and CDR2 FQNEAQ (reference sequence). The receptor was isolated from a woman between 18 and 29 years old who had recovered from COVID-19. This chain joins TRBV7-9 and TRBJ1-4, with 7 positions matching TRBD1. The sample consisted of PBMCs or T cells enriched from blood (not recorded which). CDR3 nucleotides: TGTGCCAGCAGCATTCCGACAGGGATTAATGAAAAACTGTTTTTT. This translates into CASSIPTGINEKLFF.